This T cell receptor (beta chain) was sequenced during a study of naive and memory T cell subsets. The CDR3 loop spans 14 amino acids. The V gene lost 4 bases and the J gene lost 6 bases, with 14 bases spanning the gap. Germline-derived CDR1 and CDR2 are SGHRS and YFSETQ. Separate alpha and beta amplification began at the second PCR step. CD8 T cells were positively selected from what remained after CD4 positive selection. Four subsets defined by CD45RA and CD27 were sorted after CD3, CD4, CD8 and live/dead staining. Ten or more counts support this clonotype. The beta constant-region primer was an equimolar mix of two oligonucleotides covering TRBC1 and TRBC2. TCRdb independently ran MiXCR on the UMI-ligation and nested PCR reads; one entry per CDR3 protein. The sample includes some 83,000 distinct CDR3 sequences, 10% to 15% of them seen just once.

The chain employs TRBV5-1 and TRBJ2-1; no reliable D call. The source is a human donor in good health. Sequencing was performed on central memory CD4+ T cells from blood. CDR3 coding DNA: TGCGCCAGCAGCGCAGGCTCTCTGGGCAATGAGCAGTTCTTC. Translating it yields CASSAGSLGNEQFF.